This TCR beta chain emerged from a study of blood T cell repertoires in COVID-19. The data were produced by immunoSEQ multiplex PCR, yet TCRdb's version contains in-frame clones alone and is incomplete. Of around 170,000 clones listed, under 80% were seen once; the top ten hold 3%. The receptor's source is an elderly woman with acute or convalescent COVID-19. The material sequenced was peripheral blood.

Written as DNA, the CDR3 is TGTGCCAGCAGCCCCTCCGGGGGGGCCTACGAGCAGTACTTC. It encodes CASSPSGGAYEQYF. The chain has TRBV7-3 and TRBJ2-7; 8 bases are a match to TRBD2. J lost 2 bases, V lost 5 bases, and 5 bases had no gene match. The CDR3 length is 14 residues. Germline CDR1 and CDR2: SGHTA and FQGTGA.